This TCR beta chain was observed in a study of OX40 agonist ivuxolimab in advanced cancers. Clones were read by immunoSEQ multiplex PCR, and TCRdb kept only the in-frame ones, dropping some. This sample has roughly 46,000 clones, with roughly 89% found just once. This clone appeared a single time. What it binds is unknown. Whole-study findings and limits: Mean expanded clone counts were higher in CD8+ than CD4+ T cells.

V was pared by 6 bases and J by 1 base, with 8 bases of the junction left unmatched. Germline CDR1 is LNHDA and CDR2 is SQIVND (reference sequence). This CDR3 contains 15 residues. The receptor was isolated from an adult with an advanced solid tumor such as melanoma, head and neck, liver or kidney cancer. The starting material was CD4+ or CD8+ T cells sorted from blood, obtained in a trial of the OX40 agonist ivuxolimab. This chain links TRBV19 with TRBJ1-1; 7 positions match TRBD1. In DNA, the CDR3 is TGTGCCAGTAGCCCCACGGGACAGAGGAACACTGAAGCTTTCTTT. Amino acids: CASSPTGQRNTEAFF. The full variable domain, its missing parts supplied by reference TRBV19 and TRBJ1-1, is DGGITQSPKYLFRKEGQNVTLSCEQNLNHDAMYWYRQDPGQGLRLIYYSQIVNDFQKGDIAEGYSVSREKKESFPLTVTSAQKNPTAFYLCASSPTGQRNTEAFFGQGTRLTVV.